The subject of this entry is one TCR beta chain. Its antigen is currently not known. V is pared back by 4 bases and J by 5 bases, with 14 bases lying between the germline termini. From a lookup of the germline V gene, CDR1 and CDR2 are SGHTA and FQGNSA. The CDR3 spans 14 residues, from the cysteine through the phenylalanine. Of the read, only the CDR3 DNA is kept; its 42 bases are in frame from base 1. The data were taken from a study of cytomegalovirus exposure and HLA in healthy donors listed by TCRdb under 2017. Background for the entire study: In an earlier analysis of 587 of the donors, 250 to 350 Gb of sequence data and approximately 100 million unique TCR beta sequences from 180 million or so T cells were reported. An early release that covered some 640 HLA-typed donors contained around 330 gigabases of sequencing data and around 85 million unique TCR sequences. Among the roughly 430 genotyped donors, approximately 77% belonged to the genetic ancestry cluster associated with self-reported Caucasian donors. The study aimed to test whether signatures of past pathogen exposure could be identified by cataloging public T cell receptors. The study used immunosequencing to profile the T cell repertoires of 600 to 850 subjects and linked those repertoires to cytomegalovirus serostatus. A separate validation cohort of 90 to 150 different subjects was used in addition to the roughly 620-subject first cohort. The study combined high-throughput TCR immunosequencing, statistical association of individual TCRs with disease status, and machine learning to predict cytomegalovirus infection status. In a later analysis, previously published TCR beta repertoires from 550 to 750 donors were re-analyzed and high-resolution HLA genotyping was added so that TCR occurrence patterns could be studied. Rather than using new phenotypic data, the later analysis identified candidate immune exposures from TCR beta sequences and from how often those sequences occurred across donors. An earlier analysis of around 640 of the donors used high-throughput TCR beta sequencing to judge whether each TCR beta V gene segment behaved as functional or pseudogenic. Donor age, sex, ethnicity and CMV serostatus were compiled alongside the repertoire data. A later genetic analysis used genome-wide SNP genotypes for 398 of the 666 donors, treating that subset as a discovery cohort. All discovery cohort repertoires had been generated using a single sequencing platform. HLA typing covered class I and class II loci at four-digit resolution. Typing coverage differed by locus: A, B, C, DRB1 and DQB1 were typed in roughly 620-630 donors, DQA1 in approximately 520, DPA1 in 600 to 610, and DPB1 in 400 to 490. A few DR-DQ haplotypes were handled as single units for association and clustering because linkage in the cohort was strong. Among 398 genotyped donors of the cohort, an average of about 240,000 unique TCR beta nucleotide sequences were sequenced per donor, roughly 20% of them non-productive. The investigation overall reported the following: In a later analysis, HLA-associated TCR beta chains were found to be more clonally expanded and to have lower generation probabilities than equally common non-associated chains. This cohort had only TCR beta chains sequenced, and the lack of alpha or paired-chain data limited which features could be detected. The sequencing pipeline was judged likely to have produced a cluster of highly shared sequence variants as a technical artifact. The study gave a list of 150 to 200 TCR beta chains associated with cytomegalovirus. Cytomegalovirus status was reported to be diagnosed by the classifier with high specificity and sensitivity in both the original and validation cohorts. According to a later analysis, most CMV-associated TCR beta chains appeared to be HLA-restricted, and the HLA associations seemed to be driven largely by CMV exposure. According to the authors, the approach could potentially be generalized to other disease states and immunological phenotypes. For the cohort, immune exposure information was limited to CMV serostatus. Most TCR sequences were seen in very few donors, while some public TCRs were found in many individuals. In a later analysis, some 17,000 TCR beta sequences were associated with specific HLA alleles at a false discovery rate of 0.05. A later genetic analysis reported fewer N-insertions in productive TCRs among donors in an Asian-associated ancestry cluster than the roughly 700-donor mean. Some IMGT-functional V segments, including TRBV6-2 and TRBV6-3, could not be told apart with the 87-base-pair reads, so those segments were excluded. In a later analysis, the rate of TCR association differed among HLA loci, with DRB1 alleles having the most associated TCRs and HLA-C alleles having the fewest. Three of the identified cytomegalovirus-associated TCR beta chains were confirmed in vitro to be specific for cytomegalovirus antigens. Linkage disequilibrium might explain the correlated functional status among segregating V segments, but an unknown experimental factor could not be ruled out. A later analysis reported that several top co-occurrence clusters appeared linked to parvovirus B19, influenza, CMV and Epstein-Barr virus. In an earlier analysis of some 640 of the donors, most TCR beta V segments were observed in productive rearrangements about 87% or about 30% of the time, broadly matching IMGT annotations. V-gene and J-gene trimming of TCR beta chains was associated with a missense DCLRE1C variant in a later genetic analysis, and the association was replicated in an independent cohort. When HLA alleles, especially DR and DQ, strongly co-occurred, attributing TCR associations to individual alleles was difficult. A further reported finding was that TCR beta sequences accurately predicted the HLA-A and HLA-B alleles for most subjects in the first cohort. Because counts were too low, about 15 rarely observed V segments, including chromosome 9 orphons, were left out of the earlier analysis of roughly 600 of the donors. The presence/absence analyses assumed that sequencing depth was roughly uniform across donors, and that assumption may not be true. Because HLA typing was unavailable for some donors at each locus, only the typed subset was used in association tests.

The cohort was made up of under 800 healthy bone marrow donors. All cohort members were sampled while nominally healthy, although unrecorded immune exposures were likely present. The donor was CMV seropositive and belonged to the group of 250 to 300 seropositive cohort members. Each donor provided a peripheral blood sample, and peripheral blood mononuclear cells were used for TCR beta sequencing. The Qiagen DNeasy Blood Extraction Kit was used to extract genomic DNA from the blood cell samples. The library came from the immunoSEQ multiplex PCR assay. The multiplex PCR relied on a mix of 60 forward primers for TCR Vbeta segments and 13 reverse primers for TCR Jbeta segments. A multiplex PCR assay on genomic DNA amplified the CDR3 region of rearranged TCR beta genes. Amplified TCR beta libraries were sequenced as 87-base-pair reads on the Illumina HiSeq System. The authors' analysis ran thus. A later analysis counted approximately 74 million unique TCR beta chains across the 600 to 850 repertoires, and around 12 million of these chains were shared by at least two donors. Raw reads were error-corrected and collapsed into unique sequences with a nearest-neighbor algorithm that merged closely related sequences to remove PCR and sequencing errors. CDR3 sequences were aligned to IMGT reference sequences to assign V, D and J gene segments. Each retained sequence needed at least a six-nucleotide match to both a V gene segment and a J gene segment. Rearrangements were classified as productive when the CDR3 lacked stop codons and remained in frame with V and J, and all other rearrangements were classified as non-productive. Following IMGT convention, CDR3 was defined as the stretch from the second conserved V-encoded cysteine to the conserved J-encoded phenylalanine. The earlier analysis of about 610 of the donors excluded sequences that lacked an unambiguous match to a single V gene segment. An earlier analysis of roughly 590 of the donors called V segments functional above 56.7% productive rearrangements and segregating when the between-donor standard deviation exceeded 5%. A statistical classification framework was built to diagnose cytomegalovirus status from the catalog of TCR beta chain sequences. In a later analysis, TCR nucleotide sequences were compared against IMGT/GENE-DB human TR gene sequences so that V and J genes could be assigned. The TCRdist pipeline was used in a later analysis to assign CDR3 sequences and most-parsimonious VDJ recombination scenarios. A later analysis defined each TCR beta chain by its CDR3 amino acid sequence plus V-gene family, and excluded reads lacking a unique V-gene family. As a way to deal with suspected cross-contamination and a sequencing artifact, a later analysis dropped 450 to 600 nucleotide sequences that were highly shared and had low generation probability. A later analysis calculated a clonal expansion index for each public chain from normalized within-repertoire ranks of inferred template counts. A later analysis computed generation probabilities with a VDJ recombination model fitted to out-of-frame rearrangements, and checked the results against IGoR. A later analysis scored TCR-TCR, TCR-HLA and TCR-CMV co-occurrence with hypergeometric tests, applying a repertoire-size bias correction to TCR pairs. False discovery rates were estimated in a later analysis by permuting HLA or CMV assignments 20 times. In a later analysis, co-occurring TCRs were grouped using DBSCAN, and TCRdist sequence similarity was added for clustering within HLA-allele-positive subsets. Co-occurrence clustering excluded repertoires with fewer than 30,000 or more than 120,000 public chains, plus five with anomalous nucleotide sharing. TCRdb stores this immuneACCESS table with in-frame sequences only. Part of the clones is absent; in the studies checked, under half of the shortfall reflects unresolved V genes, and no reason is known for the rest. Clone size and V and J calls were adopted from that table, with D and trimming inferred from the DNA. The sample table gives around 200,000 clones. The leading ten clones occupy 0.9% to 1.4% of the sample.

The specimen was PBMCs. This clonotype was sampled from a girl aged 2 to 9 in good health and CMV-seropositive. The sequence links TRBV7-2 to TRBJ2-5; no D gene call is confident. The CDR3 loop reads CASSSTPFMETQYF. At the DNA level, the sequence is TGTGCCAGCAGCTCCACTCCTTTTATGGAGACCCAGTACTTC.